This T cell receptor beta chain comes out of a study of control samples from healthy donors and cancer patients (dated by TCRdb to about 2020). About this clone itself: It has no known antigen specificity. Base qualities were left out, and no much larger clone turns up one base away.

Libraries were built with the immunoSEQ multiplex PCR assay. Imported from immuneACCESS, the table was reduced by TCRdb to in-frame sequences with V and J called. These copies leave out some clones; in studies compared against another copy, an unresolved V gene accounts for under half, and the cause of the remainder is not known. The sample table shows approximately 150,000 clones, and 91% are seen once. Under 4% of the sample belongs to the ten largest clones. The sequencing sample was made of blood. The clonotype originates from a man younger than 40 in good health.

The DNA reads TGTGCCAGCTCCGCGGGGAGCGGAAACACCATATATTTT. Its protein is CASSAGSGNTIYF. Rearrangement joined TRBV9 to TRBJ1-3; the D gene lacks a confident call. Including cysteine and phenylalanine, the CDR3 has 13 amino acids. Here the CDR3 DNA is all that survives: 39 bases in frame from base 1. The CDR1 and CDR2 encoded by the germline V gene are SGDLS and YYNGEE. V is pared back by 7 bases and J by 4 bases, with 12 bases lying between the germline termini.